This entry concerns a single TCR beta chain. What it binds is unknown. This sample is part of a study of blood T cells in healthy people across ages. The V and J ends lost 8 bases and 2 bases respectively, with 15 bases between them. Per germline, CDR1 MDHEN and CDR2 SYDVKM. The CDR3 is 14 residues long. Study conclusions and caveats: A greater number of naive CD4+ cells and higher diversity distinguished long-lived donors from aged donors. The fall in TCR beta diversity per million T cells was roughly linear with age.

It was with a sample-barcoded 5' primer and a J-beta primer mix that a second PCR of roughly 7 to 12 cycles was run. Carrying 12 random nucleotides, a template-switch adaptor labeled each individual cDNA molecule. TCRdb re-called the 5' RACE reads through MiXCR, storing one row per CDR3 protein. The sample has over 600,000 distinct CDR3 sequences; about 56% are singletons. The chain has TRBV28 and TRBJ2-5, with TRBD2 as a possible D gene (5 bases). Sequencing used blood. This TCR was recovered from a man in his forties in good health. In nucleotides, the CDR3 is TGTGCCAGCTGGGGAACCGGAGGACAAGAGACCCAGTACTTC. Encoded protein: CASWGTGGQETQYF.